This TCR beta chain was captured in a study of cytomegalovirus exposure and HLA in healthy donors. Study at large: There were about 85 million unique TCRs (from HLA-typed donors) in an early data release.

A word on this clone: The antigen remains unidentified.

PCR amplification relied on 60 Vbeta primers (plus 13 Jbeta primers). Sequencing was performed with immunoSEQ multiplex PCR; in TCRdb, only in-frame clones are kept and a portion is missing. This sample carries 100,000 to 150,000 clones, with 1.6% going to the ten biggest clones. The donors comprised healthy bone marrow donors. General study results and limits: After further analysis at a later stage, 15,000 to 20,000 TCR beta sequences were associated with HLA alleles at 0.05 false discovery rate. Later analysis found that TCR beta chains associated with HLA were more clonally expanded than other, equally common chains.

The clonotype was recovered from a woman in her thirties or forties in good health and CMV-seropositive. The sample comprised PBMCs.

DNA of the CDR3: TGTGCCAGCAGTTTGTCTGGCATTCCGCAAGAGCAGTACTTC. This encodes CASSLSGIPQEQYF. V is TRBV28 and J is TRBJ2-7; no clear D gene. With 3 bases removed from V and 7 bases from J, the gap between germline ends came to 16 bases. The germline gives CDR1 MDHEN, CDR2 SYDVKM. The length of the CDR3 is 14 residues.